This T cell receptor (beta chain) was found in a study of blood T cells in healthy people across ages. In this sample, this clonotype turned up a few times. Germline CDR1 and CDR2: KGHSH and LQKENI. The germline V and J ends were trimmed by 3 bases and 3 bases, with 12 bases remaining between them. This CDR3 has 15 residues. Sample-barcoded 5' priming and a J-beta primer mix drove a second PCR of roughly 6 to 12 cycles. A single record per CDR3 protein comes from TCRdb applying MiXCR to the 5' RACE reads. The table lists about 1.7 million distinct CDR3 sequences, approximately 28% of them singletons. Material: blood. The receptor's source is a woman aged 30 to 39 in good health. The chain joins TRBV18 to TRBJ1-5; perhaps TRBD1 as D (5 bases). CDR3 amino acids: CASSPSGGDNQPQHF. The CDR3 bases are TGTGCCAGCTCACCTAGCGGGGGGGACAATCAGCCCCAGCATTTT. The variable domain in full, with the rest retrieved from reference TRBV18 and TRBJ1-5, is NAGVMQNPRHLVRRRGQEARLRCSPMKGHSHVYWYRQLPEEGLKFMVYLQKENIIDESGMPKERFSAEFPKEGPSILRIQQVVRGDSAAYFCASSPSGGDNQPQHFGDGTRLSIL.